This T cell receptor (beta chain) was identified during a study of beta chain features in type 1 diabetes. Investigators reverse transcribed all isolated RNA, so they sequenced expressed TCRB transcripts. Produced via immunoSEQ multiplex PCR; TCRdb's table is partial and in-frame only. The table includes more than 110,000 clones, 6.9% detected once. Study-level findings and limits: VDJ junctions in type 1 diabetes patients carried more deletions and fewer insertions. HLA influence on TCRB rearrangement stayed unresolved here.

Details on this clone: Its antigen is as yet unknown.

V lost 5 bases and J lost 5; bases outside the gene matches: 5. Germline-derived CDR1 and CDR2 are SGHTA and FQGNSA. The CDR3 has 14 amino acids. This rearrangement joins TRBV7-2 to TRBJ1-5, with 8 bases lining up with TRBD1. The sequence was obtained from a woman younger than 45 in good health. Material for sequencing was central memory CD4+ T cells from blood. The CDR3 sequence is CASSPGQAYQPQHF. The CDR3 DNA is TGTGCCAGCAGCCCGGGACAGGCTTATCAGCCCCAGCATTTT.